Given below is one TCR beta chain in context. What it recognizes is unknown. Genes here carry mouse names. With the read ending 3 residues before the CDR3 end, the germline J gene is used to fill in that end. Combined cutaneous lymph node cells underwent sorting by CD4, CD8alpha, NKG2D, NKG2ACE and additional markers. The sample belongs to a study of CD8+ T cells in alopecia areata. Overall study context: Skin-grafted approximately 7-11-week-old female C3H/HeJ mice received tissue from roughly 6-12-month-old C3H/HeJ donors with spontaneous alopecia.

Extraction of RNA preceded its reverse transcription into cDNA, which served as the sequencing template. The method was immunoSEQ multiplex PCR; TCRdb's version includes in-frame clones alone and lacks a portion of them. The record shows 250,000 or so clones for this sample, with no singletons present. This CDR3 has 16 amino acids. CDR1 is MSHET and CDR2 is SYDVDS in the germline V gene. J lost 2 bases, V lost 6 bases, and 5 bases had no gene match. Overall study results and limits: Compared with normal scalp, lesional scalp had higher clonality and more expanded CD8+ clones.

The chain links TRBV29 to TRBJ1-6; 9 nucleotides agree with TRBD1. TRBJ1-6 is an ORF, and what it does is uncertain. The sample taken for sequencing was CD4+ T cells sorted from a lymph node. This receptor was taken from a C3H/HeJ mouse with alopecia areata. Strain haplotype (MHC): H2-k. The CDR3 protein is CASSIGQGTYNSPLYF. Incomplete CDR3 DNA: TGTGCTAGCAGCATCGGACAGGGGACCTATAATTCGCCC.